This is a list of T cell receptor beta chains from one sample in a study of cytomegalovirus exposure and HLA in healthy donors. Using immunoSEQ multiplex PCR, the repertoire was profiled, and TCRdb retains in-frame clones only, with some absent. The sample has about 130,000 clones; about 81% are singletons. Sample: PBMCs. These TCRs come from a woman between 40 and 55 years old in good health and CMV-seropositive. Each CDR3 is given with its conserved first and last residue. The D gene is left open where the match is weak. For some rows the clone size is stated as once, few or many, or as a class when expanded; others skip it.

NA | TRBJ1-2 | TRBD1 | TRBV30 | CAWSVLTTGLGYTF | TGTGCCTGGAGTGTACTCACGACAGGGCTTGGCTACACCTTC
NA | TRBJ2-6 | NA | TRBV7-2 | CASRNGGVLSGANVLTF | TGTGCCAGCAGAAACGGAGGGGTGCTCTCTGGGGCCAACGTCCTGACTTTC
NA | TRBJ2-3 | TRBD2 | TRBV15 | CATSRDSPAGEENTQYF | TGTGCCACCAGCAGAGACAGCCCAGCGGGAGAGGAGAATACGCAGTATTTT
NA | TRBJ2-6 | NA | TRBV27 | CASSLVSGANVLTF | TGTGCCAGCAGCCTTGTTTCTGGGGCCAACGTCCTGACTTTC
once | TRBJ2-7 | NA | TRBV5-5 | CASRAGTTTPTAYEQYF | TGTGCCAGCAGGGCGGGGACCACTACACCGACAGCCTACGAGCAGTACTTC
NA | TRBJ2-2 | NA | TRBV6-5 | CASSGQGNTGELFF | TGTGCCAGCAGTGGGCAGGGGAACACCGGGGAGCTGTTTTTT
NA | TRBJ1-4 | TRBD1 | TRBV5-1 | CASSLEQGVNEKLFF | TGCGCCAGCAGCTTAGAACAGGGGGTTAATGAAAAACTGTTTTTT
few | TRBJ2-1 | NA | TRBV7-9 | CASSYPGRDTEQFF | TGTGCCAGCAGCTACCCCGGACGGGACACTGAGCAGTTCTTC
NA | TRBJ1-6 | TRBD1 | TRBV6-1 | CASSSRGRNSPLHF | TGTGCCAGCAGCTCCAGGGGGAGGAATTCACCCCTCCACTTT
NA | TRBJ2-7 | TRBD2 | TRBV5-1 | CASSTGGGSYEQYF | TGCGCCAGCAGCACCGGCGGGGGATCCTACGAGCAGTACTTC
NA | TRBJ2-3 | TRBD2 | TRBV5-4 | CASRMKRELMDTQYF | TGTGCCAGCAGAATGAAGCGGGAGCTGATGGATACGCAGTATTTT
NA | TRBJ2-5 | NA | TRBV29-1 | CSVAGQIRQETQYF | TGCAGCGTTGCTGGCCAGATACGACAAGAGACCCAGTACTTC
NA | TRBJ1-1 | NA | TRBV27 | CASSLAGPRGTEAFF | TGTGCCAGCAGTTTAGCGGGACCTAGGGGCACTGAAGCTTTCTTT
NA | TRBJ1-1 | TRBD1 | TRBV6-5 | CASSYPRQGRGTEAFF | TGTGCCAGCAGTTACCCTAGACAGGGGCGGGGGACTGAAGCTTTCTTT
NA | TRBJ1-5 | TRBD1 | TRBV6-5 | CASRDRGGQPQHF | TGTGCCAGCAGAGACAGGGGAGGTCAGCCCCAGCATTTT
NA | TRBJ2-7 | TRBD2 | TRBV9 | CASSPSGGALSYEQYF | TGTGCCAGCAGCCCGTCGGGGGGGGCGCTCTCCTACGAGCAGTACTTC
NA | TRBJ1-1 | TRBD1 | TRBV11-1 | CASSSGQGAFF | TGTGCCAGCAGCTCGGGACAGGGGGCTTTCTTT
once | TRBJ1-5 | NA | TRBV7-9 | CASSLAGSGNQPQHF | TGTGCCAGCAGCTTAGCGGGCAGTGGCAATCAGCCCCAGCATTTT
few | TRBJ2-7 | NA | TRBV5-1 | CASSFSVTPYEQYF | TGCGCCAGCAGCTTTTCCGTGACACCCTACGAGCAGTACTTC
NA | TRBJ2-1 | NA | TRBV6-5 | CASYGGRSYNEQFF | TGTGCCAGTTACGGGGGGCGTAGCTACAATGAGCAGTTCTTC
NA | TRBJ2-1 | NA | TRBV9 | CASSVRSQLTYNEQFF | TGTGCCAGCAGCGTAAGGTCACAGCTAACTTACAATGAGCAGTTCTTC
NA | TRBJ1-1 | NA | TRBV5-1 | CASSTGKNTEAFF | TGCGCCAGCAGTACAGGGAAGAACACTGAAGCTTTCTTT
NA | TRBJ1-2 | TRBD1 | TRBV6-1 | CASSPPMTGAGYTF | TGTGCCAGCAGTCCTCCAATGACAGGGGCTGGCTACACCTTC
NA | TRBJ2-2 | TRBD2 | TRBV19 | CASSKAGGLTGELFF | TGTGCCAGTAGTAAAGCGGGAGGTTTGACCGGGGAGCTGTTTTTT
NA | TRBJ2-3 | TRBD1 | TRBV27 | CASSPGTGVTDTQYF | TGTGCCAGCAGCCCCGGGACAGGGGTTACAGATACGCAGTATTTT
NA | TRBJ1-1 | TRBD1 | TRBV19 | CASSLGQGDEAFF | TGTGCCAGTAGCCTGGGACAGGGGGATGAAGCTTTCTTT
NA | TRBJ2-2 | TRBD2 | TRBV19 | CASSTQLPGLAVLLTGELFF | TGTGCCAGTAGTACTCAGCTACCGGGACTAGCGGTTCTTCTGACCGGGGAGCTGTTTTTT
few | TRBJ2-1 | NA | TRBV28 | CASSSTGVPYNEQFF | TGTGCCAGCAGTTCAACAGGTGTCCCCTACAATGAGCAGTTCTTC
NA | TRBJ1-5 | TRBD1 | TRBV2 | CASRAGTGPLGQPQHF | TGTGCCAGCAGAGCCGGGACAGGTCCCCTAGGTCAGCCCCAGCATTTT